This T cell receptor beta chain came from a study of control samples from healthy donors and cancer patients. The CDR3 length is 14 residues. With 1 base removed from V and 5 bases from J, the gap between germline ends came to 11 bases. Looked up from germline, CDR1 is MRHNA and CDR2 is SNTAGT. Sequencing was performed with immunoSEQ multiplex PCR; in TCRdb, only in-frame clones are kept and a portion is missing. The sample yields 28,000 or so clones, roughly four fifths seen once. The clonotype originates from a man aged 60 to 75 with colorectal cancer. The chain has TRBV6-4 and TRBJ1-1; D call uncertain. Sequencing was done on a sample of PBMCs. The chain's CDR3 is CASSDWSSGTEAFF. The CDR3 DNA reads TGTGCCAGCAGTGACTGGTCGTCAGGAACTGAAGCTTTCTTT.